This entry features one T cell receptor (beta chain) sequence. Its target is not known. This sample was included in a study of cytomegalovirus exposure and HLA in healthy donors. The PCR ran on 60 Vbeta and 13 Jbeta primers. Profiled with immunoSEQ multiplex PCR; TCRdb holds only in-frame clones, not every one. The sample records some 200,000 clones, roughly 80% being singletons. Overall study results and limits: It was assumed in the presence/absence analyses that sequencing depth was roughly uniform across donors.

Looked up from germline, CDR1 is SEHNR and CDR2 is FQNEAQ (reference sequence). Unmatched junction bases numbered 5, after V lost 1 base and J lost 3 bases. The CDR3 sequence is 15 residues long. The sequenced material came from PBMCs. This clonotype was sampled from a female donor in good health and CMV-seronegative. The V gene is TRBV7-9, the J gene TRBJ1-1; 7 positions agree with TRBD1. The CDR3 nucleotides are TGTGCCAGCAGCTTAGTTCCCACAGGGGACACTGAAGCTTTCTTT. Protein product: CASSLVPTGDTEAFF.